These T cell receptor beta chains were read from a single sample in a study of blood T cell repertoires in COVID-19. Measured with immunoSEQ multiplex PCR; TCRdb has only the in-frame clones, and not every one. The sample records roughly 210,000 clones, around 90% being singletons. Input material: peripheral blood. The receptors stem from a man aged 70-80 years with acute or convalescent COVID-19. The CDR3 runs from the conserved cysteine through the conserved F or W. The D gene is left open where the match is weak. Expanded clones get a size class; other rows say once, few or many, or leave the size out.

v_gene: TRBV7-6; d_gene: NA; abundance: NA; j_gene: TRBJ2-7; CDR3aa: CASSARQPAKRRGEQYF; CDR3nt: TGTGCCAGCAGCGCTAGACAGCCAGCAAAGAGAAGGGGTGAGCAGTACTTC
v_gene: TRBV19; d_gene: NA; abundance: NA; j_gene: TRBJ1-4; CDR3aa: CASSLLGRGTTNEKLFF; CDR3nt: TGTGCCAGTAGTTTGCTTGGGAGGGGCACAACTAATGAAAAACTGTTTTTT
v_gene: TRBV4-1; d_gene: TRBD2; abundance: NA; j_gene: TRBJ2-2; CDR3aa: CASSPREVKGTGELFF; CDR3nt: TGCGCCAGCAGCCCTCGGGAGGTGAAGGGCACCGGGGAGCTGTTTTTT
v_gene: TRBV30; d_gene: TRBD1; abundance: NA; j_gene: TRBJ1-3; CDR3aa: CAWADRVSGNTIYF; CDR3nt: TGTGCCTGGGCGGACAGGGTGTCTGGAAACACCATATATTTT
v_gene: TRBV5-1; d_gene: NA; abundance: once; j_gene: TRBJ2-7; CDR3aa: CASSFEQGTYEQYF; CDR3nt: TGCGCCAGCAGCTTTGAACAGGGAACCTACGAGCAGTACTTC
v_gene: TRBV6-4; d_gene: TRBD2; abundance: NA; j_gene: TRBJ2-1; CDR3aa: CASSADSGSQNEQFF; CDR3nt: TGTGCCAGCTCCGCTGATAGCGGGAGCCAGAATGAGCAGTTCTTC
v_gene: TRBV5-1; d_gene: NA; abundance: NA; j_gene: TRBJ1-1; CDR3aa: CASNNRETDSNTEAFF; CDR3nt: TGCGCCAGCAATAACAGGGAGACAGATTCGAACACTGAAGCTTTCTTT
v_gene: TRBV28; d_gene: TRBD2; abundance: NA; j_gene: TRBJ2-7; CDR3aa: CASSLGGLAGSYEQYF; CDR3nt: TGTGCCAGCAGTTTGGGAGGACTAGCGGGAAGCTACGAGCAGTACTTC
v_gene: TRBV20-1; d_gene: NA; abundance: NA; j_gene: TRBJ1-4; CDR3aa: CSASVAGRRANEKLFF; CDR3nt: TGCAGTGCTAGTGTGGCAGGGAGGAGGGCTAATGAAAAACTGTTTTTT
v_gene: TRBV18; d_gene: NA; abundance: NA; j_gene: TRBJ1-1; CDR3aa: CASSPQRAEAFF; CDR3nt: TGTGCCAGCTCACCACAGCGCGCTGAAGCTTTCTTT
v_gene: TRBV5-1; d_gene: NA; abundance: NA; j_gene: TRBJ1-1; CDR3aa: CASSPSRELQAFF; CDR3nt: TGCGCCAGCAGCCCATCCAGGGAACTTCAAGCTTTCTTT
v_gene: TRBV5-1; d_gene: NA; abundance: NA; j_gene: TRBJ1-4; CDR3aa: CASSGPGGAGEKLFF; CDR3nt: TGCGCCAGCAGCGGCCCGGGGGGCGCGGGTGAAAAACTGTTTTTT
v_gene: TRBV6-2/TRBV6-3; d_gene: NA; abundance: NA; j_gene: TRBJ2-5; CDR3aa: CASSRQETQYF; CDR3nt: TGTGCCAGCAGTCGGCAAGAGACCCAGTACTTC
v_gene: TRBV19; d_gene: NA; abundance: NA; j_gene: TRBJ1-5; CDR3aa: CASSDRYSNQPQHF; CDR3nt: TGTGCCAGTAGCGACAGGTATAGCAATCAGCCCCAGCATTTT
v_gene: TRBV18; d_gene: NA; abundance: NA; j_gene: TRBJ1-1; CDR3aa: CASSLGLVNTEAFF; CDR3nt: TGTGCCAGCTCACTCGGACTGGTGAACACTGAAGCTTTCTTT
v_gene: TRBV29-1; d_gene: TRBD1; abundance: NA; j_gene: TRBJ2-3; CDR3aa: CSTGTDTDTQYF; CDR3nt: TGCAGCACAGGGACAGACACAGATACGCAGTATTTT
v_gene: TRBV6-5; d_gene: TRBD2; abundance: NA; j_gene: TRBJ2-1; CDR3aa: CASRAGSSYNEQFF; CDR3nt: TGTGCCAGCAGAGCGGGAAGTTCCTACAATGAGCAGTTCTTC
v_gene: TRBV7-8; d_gene: TRBD2; abundance: NA; j_gene: TRBJ2-5; CDR3aa: CASSNPRGSGSRQETQYF; CDR3nt: TGTGCCAGCAGCAACCCGAGGGGTAGCGGGAGTCGACAAGAGACCCAGTACTTC
v_gene: TRBV7-8; d_gene: TRBD1; abundance: NA; j_gene: TRBJ2-5; CDR3aa: CASSLVEADRVGKETQYF; CDR3nt: TGTGCCAGCAGCTTAGTAGAGGCGGACAGGGTCGGGAAAGAGACCCAGTACTTC